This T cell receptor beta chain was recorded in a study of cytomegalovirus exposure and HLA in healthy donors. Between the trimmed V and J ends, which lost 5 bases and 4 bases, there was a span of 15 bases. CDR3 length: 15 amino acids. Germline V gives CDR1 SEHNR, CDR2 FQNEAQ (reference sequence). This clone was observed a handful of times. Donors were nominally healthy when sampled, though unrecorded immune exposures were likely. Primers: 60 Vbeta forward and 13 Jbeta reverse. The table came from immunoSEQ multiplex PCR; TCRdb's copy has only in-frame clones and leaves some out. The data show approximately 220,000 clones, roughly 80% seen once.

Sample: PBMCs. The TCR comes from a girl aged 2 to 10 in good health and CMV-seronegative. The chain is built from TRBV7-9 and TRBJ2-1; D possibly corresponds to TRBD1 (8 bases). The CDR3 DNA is TGTGCCAGCAGCCCCGACAGGGGACTATACAATGAGCAGTTCTTC. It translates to CASSPDRGLYNEQFF.